Below, 10 T cell receptor beta chains from the same sample are listed, as sequenced in a study of cytomegalovirus exposure and HLA in healthy donors. PCR involved 60 Vbeta and 13 Jbeta primers. Assay: immunoSEQ multiplex PCR; the TCRdb copy retains only in-frame clones and omits some. This table has under 200,000 clones, around four fifths appearing once. Sequencing input: PBMCs. Source of these receptors: a male donor in good health and CMV-seropositive.

V usage is TRBV10-3 and J usage is TRBJ2-1; D is possibly TRBD2 (6 bases). The CDR3 is 12 residues long. From germline, CDR1 is ENHRY and CDR2 SYGVKD. Trimming left V 8 bases short and J 8 bases short, with 13 bases between. For the CDR3, the DNA is TGTGCCATCGGGGAGGTAAGCGATGAGCAGTTCTTC. Amino acids: CAIGEVSDEQFF.

The genes are TRBV4-1 and TRBJ2-5; TRBD2 aligns across 11 bases. The CDR3 totals 17 residues. Germline V gene data show CDR1 as MGHRA and CDR2 as YSYEKL. V lost 1 base and J lost 6; bases outside the gene matches: 10. In DNA form, the CDR3 reads TGCGCCAGCAGCCAAGCACTAGCGGGGGTACCGGGGAAGACCCAGTACTTC. It is translated as CASSQALAGVPGKTQYF.

Regarding this clone: One junction end does not reproduce the germline sequence, and a read error may be involved. The rearrangement joins TRBV14 to TRBJ2-7, with D possibly matching TRBD1 (6 bases). This CDR3 contains 14 residues. Germline values: CDR1 SGHDN, CDR2 FVKESK. CDR3 coding DNA: TGTGCCAGCAGCGAAGGGGACACCACCTACGGGCAGTACTTC. It codes for CASSEGDTTYGQYF.

The CDR3 DNA follows: TGTGCCAGCAGTTTGGGACAGGGATATGAGCAGTTCTTC. Encoded protein: CASSLGQGYEQFF. The chain links TRBV27 to TRBJ2-1; 9 bases agree with TRBD1. This CDR3 has 13 residues. J was trimmed by 8 bases and V by 3 bases; bases with no gene match: 2. The V gene's germline CDR1 is MNHEY and CDR2 SMNVEV (reference sequence).

V gene TRBV7-9 combines with J gene TRBJ1-1; 8 bases are a match to TRBD1. The germline V gene encodes CDR1 SEHNR and CDR2 FQNEAQ (reference sequence). The CDR3 has 14 amino acids. The J segment lost 4 bases and the V segment lost 5 bases, leaving 6 bases of the junction unmatched. The DNA of the CDR3 is TGTGCCAGCAGCGTGACAGGGGCGGTCACTGAAGCTTTCTTT. Translated: CASSVTGAVTEAFF.

V gene TRBV7-2 combines with J gene TRBJ2-3; TRBD2 matches 14 bases. Germline V gene lookup returns CDR1 SGHTA and CDR2 FQGNSA. Germline trimming cut 3 bases from V and 4 bases from J; bases unmatched to any gene: 6. The CDR3 sequence is 17 residues long. This CDR3 is CASSFGTSGGRADTQYF. CDR3 sequence (DNA): TGTGCCAGCAGCTTCGGGACTAGCGGGGGAAGGGCAGATACGCAGTATTTT.

V usage is TRBV2 and J usage is TRBJ2-7; 9 bases map to TRBD2. The V gene end was trimmed by 6 bases and the J gene end by 1 base; junction bases not matched to a gene: 10. The germline V gene has CDR1 SNHLY and CDR2 FYNNEI. The CDR3 has 16 amino acids. The chain's CDR3 is CASRFLSGGNSYEQYF. In DNA, the CDR3 is TGTGCCAGCAGGTTTCTTAGCGGGGGTAATTCCTACGAGCAGTACTTC. The entire variable domain, with the rest obtained from reference TRBV2 and TRBJ2-7, is as follows: EPEVTQTPSHQVTQMGQEVILRCVPISNHLYFYWYRQILGQKVEFLVSFYNNEISEKSEIFDDQFSVERPDGSNFTLKIRSTKLEDSAMYFCASRFLSGGNSYEQYFGPGTRLTVT.

The J gene is TRBJ2-7, the V gene TRBV6-1, with a tentative D call TRBD1 (6 bases). The CDR3 runs 14 residues. Trimming shortened V by 7 bases and J by 1 base, and 14 bases separated the two germline ends. CDR1 is MNHNS, CDR2 SASEGT, per germline. The CDR3 loop is CASNWDTPSYEQYF. As DNA, the CDR3 is TGTGCCAGCAATTGGGACACCCCTTCCTACGAGCAGTACTTC.

CDR3 residues: CAADRGSYNEQFF. CDR3 DNA: TGTGCCGCGGACAGGGGGAGTTACAATGAGCAGTTCTTC. This sequence joins TRBV30 and TRBJ2-1; 10 nucleotides match TRBD1. The CDR3 extends over 13 amino acids. From germline, CDR1 is GTSNPN and CDR2 SVGIG (reference sequence). The V and J ends lost 8 bases and 4 bases, in that order; junction bases with no gene match: 5.

A word on this clone: At one end the junction does not follow the germline gene, possibly because of a read error. The V and J genes are TRBV7-9 and TRBJ2-7; D might be TRBD1 (6 bases). There are 12 residues in the CDR3. The germline gives CDR1 SEHNR, CDR2 FQNEAQ (reference sequence). The CDR3 protein is CSSSSQGYEQYF. CDR3 DNA: TGTTCCAGCAGCTCGCAGGGGTACGAGCAGTACTTC. Looking up the rest from reference TRBV7-9 and TRBJ2-7 gives the full variable domain: DTGVSQNPRHKITKRGQNVTFRCDPISEHNRLYWYRQTLGQGPEFLTYFQNEAQLEKSRLLSDRFSAERPKGSFSTLEIQRTEQGDSAMYLCSSSSQGYEQYFGPGTRLTVT.